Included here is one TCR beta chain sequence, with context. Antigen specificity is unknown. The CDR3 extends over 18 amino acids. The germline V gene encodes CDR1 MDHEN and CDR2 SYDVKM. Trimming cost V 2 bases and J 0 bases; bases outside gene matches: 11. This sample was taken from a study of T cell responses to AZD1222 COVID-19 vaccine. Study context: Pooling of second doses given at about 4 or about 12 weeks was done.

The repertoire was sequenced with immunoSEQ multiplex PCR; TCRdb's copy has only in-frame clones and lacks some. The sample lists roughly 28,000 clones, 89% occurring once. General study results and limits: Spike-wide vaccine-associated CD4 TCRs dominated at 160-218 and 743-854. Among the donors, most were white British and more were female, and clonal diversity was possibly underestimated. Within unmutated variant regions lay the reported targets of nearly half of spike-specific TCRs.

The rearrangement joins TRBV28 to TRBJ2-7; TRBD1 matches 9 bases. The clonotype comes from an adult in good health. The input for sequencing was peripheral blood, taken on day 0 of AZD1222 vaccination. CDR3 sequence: CASSLQLPGQGSSYEQYF. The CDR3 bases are TGTGCCAGCAGTTTACAACTACCGGGACAGGGTAGCTCCTACGAGCAGTACTTC.